This TCR beta chain was recorded in a study of blood T cells in healthy people across ages. PCR was performed a second time for roughly 7 to 11 cycles using a sample-barcoded 5' primer and a J-beta primer mix. TCRdb passed the 5' RACE reads through MiXCR, listing each CDR3 protein once. The profile shows hundreds of thousands of distinct CDR3 sequences, 49% of them singletons. This clonotype appeared a single time. This CDR3 contains 14 residues. Trimming removed 5 bases at V and 1 base at J, with 11 bases between. The rearrangement joins TRBV12-3 or TRBV12-4 to TRBJ1-1; no definite D call. The TCR comes from a woman aged 55-70 years in good health. The sequencing input was blood. The CDR3 sequence is CASSVGYRNTEAFF. The CDR3 DNA follows: TGTGCCAGCAGTGTAGGGTATCGGAACACTGAAGCTTTCTTT.